This paragraph reports one T cell receptor (beta chain). This CDR3 is built from 12 residues. Germline CDR1 and CDR2: KGHDR and SFDVKD. V lost 8 bases and J lost 10, with 14 bases in between. The data were taken from a study of blood T cell repertoires in COVID-19. Followed over time, Seattle patients had been enrolled while infection was active. The authors' processing: Scientists estimated how many nucleated cells there were by amplifying reference gene primers. Repertoires were generated with immunoSEQ multiplex PCR, while TCRdb's copy carries only in-frame clones and drops some. From that table come the V and J calls and clone size; the DNA was used to work out D and trimming. The table includes about 220,000 clones, over 75% detected once.

This clonotype originated in a woman in her 70s with COVID-19, enrolled during active disease. Sequencing used peripheral blood. This chain links TRBV24-1 with TRBJ1-5, with D perhaps TRBD1 (6 bases). The CDR3 sequence: CATKQGVSPQHF. CDR3 coding DNA: TGTGCCACCAAACAGGGAGTCTCTCCCCAGCATTTT.